Sequencing of this T cell receptor (beta chain) was carried out in a study of CD8+ T cells in alopecia areata. Overall study results and limits: Clarity of TCR sharing across patients fell short of that in mice, possibly HLA-related.

Comment on this clone: Antigen unknown.

The CDR3 extends over 15 amino acids. V shed 4 bases and J 9 bases; nucleotides not matched to a gene: 8. Looked up from germline, CDR1 is SGHDT and CDR2 is YYEEEE. Extraction of RNA preceded its reverse transcription into cDNA, which served as the sequencing template. Repertoires were generated with immunoSEQ multiplex PCR, while TCRdb's copy carries only in-frame clones and drops some. This table has 85,000 to 110,000 clones, approximately 58% appearing once. This chain joins TRBV5-6 and TRBJ2-4; 12 nucleotides line up with TRBD2. The specimen was CD4+ T cells sorted from blood. The sequence derives from a human donor in good health. The CDR3 region is CASSPTSGGSRIQYF. CDR3 DNA sequence: TGTGCCAGCAGCCCGACTAGCGGGGGTTCCCGCATTCAGTACTTC. Supplemented by reference TRBV5-6 and TRBJ2-4, the full variable domain reads DAGVTQSPTHLIKTRGQQVTLRCSPKSGHDTVSWYQQALGQGPQFIFQYYEEEERQRGNFPDRFSGHQFPNYSSELNVNALLLGDSALYLCASSPTSGGSRIQYFGAGTRLSVL.